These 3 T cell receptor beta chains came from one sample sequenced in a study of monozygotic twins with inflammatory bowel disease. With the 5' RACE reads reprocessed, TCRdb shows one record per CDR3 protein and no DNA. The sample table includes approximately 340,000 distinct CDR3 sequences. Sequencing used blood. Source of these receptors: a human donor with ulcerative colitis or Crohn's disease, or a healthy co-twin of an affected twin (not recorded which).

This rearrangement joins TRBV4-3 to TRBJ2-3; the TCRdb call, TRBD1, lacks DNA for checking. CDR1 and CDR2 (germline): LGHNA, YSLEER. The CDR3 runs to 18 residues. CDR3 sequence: CASSQTSGPGLGTDTQYF.

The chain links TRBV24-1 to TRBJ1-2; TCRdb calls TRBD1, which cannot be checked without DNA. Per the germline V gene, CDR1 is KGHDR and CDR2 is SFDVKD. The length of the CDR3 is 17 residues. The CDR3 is CATSDFRPDRGFYGYTF.

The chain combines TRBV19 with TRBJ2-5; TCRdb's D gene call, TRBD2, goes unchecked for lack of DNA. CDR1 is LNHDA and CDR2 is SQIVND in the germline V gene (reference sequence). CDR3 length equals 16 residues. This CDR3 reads CASSSIATGLQETQYF.